This T cell receptor beta chain was sequenced in a study of OX40 agonist ivuxolimab in advanced cancers. Study context: Patients got intravenous ivuxolimab at 0.01 to 10 mg/kg every 2 weeks. A history of anti-PD-1, anti-PD-L1 or anti-CTLA-4 therapy was acceptable, and 30% to 45% had some.

Sequencing used immunoSEQ multiplex PCR; TCRdb keeps in-frame clones, though not all of them. The sample lists about 110,000 clones, 85% to 95% occurring once. The CDR3 consists of 17 residues. This chain uses TRBV21-1 with TRBJ2-2; whether TRBD1, the table's D call, matches the DNA was not checked. TRBV21-1 is flagged as a pseudogene. The source of this sequence is an adult with an advanced solid tumor such as melanoma, head and neck, liver or kidney cancer. The specimen was CD4+ or CD8+ T cells sorted from blood, collected in a trial of the OX40 agonist ivuxolimab. The CDR3 DNA reads TGTGCCAGCAGCAAAGCAGATTGCAGTACGCTCACCGGGGAGCTGTTTTTT. Translation gives CASSKADCSTLTGELFF.